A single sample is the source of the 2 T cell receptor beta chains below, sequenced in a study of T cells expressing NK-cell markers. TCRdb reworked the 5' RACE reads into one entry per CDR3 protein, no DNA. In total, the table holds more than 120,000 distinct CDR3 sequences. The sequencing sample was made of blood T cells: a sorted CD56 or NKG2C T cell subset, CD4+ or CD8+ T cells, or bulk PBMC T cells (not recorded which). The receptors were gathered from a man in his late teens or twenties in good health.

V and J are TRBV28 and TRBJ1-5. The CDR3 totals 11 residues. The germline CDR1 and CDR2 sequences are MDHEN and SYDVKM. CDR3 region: CASSFTQPQHF.

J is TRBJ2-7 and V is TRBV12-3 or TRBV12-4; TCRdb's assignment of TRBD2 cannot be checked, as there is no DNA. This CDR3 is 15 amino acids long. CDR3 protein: CASTDTGLAGDEQYF.